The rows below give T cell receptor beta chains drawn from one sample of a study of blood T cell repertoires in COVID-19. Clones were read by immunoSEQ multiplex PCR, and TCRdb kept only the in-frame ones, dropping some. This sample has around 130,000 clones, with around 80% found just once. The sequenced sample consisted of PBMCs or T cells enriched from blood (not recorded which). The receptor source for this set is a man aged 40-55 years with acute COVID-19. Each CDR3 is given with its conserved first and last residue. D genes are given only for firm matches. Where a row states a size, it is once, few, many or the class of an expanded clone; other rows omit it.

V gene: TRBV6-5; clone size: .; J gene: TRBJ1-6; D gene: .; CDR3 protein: CASSYSTVSNSPLHF; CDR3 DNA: TGTGCCAGCAGTTACAGTACAGTCTCTAATTCACCCCTCCACTTT
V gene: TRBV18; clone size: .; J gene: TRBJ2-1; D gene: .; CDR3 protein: CASSRVWREYNEQFF; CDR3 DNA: TGTGCCAGCTCACGAGTCTGGCGGGAATACAATGAGCAGTTCTTC
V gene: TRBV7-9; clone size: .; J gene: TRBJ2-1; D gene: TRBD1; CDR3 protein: CASSPRDSSYNEQFF; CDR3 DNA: TGTGCCAGCAGCCCCCGGGACAGCTCCTACAATGAGCAGTTCTTC
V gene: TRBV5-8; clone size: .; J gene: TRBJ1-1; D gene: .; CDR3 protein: CASSPAWGESRTEAFF; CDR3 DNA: TGTGCCAGCAGCCCGGCCTGGGGAGAAAGTAGGACTGAAGCTTTCTTT
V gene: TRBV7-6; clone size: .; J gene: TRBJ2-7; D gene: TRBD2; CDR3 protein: CASSLVGEGPDEQYF; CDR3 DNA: TGTGCCAGCAGCTTAGTCGGGGAGGGGCCGGACGAGCAGTACTTC
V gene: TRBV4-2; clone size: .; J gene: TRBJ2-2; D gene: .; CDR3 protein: CASSQAGGTNTGELFF; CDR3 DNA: TGTGCCAGCAGCCAAGCGGGCGGGACGAACACCGGGGAGCTGTTTTTT
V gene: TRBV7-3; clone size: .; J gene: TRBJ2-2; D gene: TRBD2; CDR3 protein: CASSQAGDITGELFF; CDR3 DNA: TGTGCCAGCAGCCAAGCGGGAGATATCACCGGGGAGCTGTTTTTT
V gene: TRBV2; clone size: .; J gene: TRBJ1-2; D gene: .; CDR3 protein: CASSVEARNGYTF; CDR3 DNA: TGTGCCAGCAGTGTCGAAGCGCGGAATGGCTACACCTTC
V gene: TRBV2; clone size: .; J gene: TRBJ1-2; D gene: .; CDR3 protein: CASSDGGAHYGYTF; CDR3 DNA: TGTGCCAGCAGTGACGGGGGGGCCCACTATGGCTACACCTTC
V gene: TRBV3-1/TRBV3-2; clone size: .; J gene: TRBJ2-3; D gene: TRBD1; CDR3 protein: CASRPSAGQGPDTQYF; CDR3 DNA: TGTGCCAGCAGACCCTCCGCGGGACAGGGCCCAGATACGCAGTATTTT
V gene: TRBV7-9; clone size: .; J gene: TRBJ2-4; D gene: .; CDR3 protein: CASSLENIQYF; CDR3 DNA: TGTGCCAGCAGCCTTGAAAACATTCAGTACTTC
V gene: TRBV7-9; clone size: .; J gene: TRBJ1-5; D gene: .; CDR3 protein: CASSLGGEGQPQHF; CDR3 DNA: TGTGCCAGCAGCTTAGGAGGGGAGGGTCAGCCCCAGCATTTT
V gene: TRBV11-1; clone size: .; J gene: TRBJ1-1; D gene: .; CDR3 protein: CASRVTGNTEAFF; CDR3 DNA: TGTGCCAGCAGGGTAACAGGGAACACTGAAGCTTTCTTT
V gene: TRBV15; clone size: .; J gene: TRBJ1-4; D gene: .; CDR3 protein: CATSPSGEHQQFF; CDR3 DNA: TGTGCCACCAGCCCCTCGGGGGAGCACCAGCAGTTTTTT
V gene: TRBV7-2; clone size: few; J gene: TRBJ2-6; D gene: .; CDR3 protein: CASSWALSGANVLTF; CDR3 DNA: TGTGCCAGCAGCTGGGCCCTCTCTGGGGCCAACGTCCTGACTTTC
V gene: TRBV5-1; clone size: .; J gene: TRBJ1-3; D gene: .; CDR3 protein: CASSLAGGANGNTIYF; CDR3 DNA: TGCGCCAGCAGCTTGGCCGGGGGGGCTAACGGAAACACCATATATTTT
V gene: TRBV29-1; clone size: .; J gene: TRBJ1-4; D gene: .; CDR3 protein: CSVAVGPGWADEKLFF; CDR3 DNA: TGCAGCGTTGCAGTGGGCCCTGGCTGGGCTGATGAAAAACTGTTTTTT
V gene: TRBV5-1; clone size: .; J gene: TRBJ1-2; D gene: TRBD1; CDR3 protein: CASSLALTGGYGYTF; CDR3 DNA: TGCGCCAGCAGCTTGGCCTTGACAGGGGGCTATGGCTACACCTTC
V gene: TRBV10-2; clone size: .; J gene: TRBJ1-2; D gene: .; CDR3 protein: CASSESRGTNYGYTF; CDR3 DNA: TGCGCCAGCAGTGAGTCGCGGGGTACTAACTATGGCTACACCTTC
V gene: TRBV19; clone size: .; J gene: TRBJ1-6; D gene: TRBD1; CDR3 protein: CASPGGDRGNNSPLHF; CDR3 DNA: TGTGCCAGCCCTGGGGGGGACAGGGGGAATAATTCACCCCTCCACTTT
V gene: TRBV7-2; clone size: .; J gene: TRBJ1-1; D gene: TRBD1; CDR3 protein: CASSLRPGGGTEAFF; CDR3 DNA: TGTGCCAGCAGTCTCCGACCAGGGGGCGGGACTGAAGCTTTCTTT
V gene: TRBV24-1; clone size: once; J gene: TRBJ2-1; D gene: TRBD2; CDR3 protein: CATSDPGTSGGTTLVDEQFF; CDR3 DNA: TGTGCCACCAGTGATCCCGGGACTAGCGGGGGGACCACCCTAGTCGATGAGCAGTTCTTC
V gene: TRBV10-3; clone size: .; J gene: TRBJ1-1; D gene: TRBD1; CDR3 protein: CAISESGTGGRGRFF; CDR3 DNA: TGTGCCATCAGTGAGTCGGGGACAGGGGGAAGAGGACGGTTCTTT
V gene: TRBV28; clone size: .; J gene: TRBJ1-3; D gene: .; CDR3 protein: CASSLSSSGNTIYF; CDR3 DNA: TGTGCCAGCAGTTTAAGTAGTTCTGGAAACACCATATATTTT
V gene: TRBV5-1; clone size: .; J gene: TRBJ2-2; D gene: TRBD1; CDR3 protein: CASSANTGVPGELFF; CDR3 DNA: TGCGCCAGCAGCGCTAATACAGGGGTCCCCGGGGAGCTGTTTTTT
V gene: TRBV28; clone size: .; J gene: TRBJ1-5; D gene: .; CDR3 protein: CASSLIQGFQPQHF; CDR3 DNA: TGTGCCAGCAGTTTGATACAGGGATTTCAGCCCCAGCATTTT
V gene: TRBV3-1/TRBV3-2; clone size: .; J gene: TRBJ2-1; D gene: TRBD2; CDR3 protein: CASSQEGLAGFRFF; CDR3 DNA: TGTGCCAGCAGCCAAGAAGGGCTAGCGGGATTCCGGTTCTTC
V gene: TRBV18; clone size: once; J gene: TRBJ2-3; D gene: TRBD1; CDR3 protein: CASSPGQYLGTQYF; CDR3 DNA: TGTGCCAGCTCACCGGGACAGTACTTAGGTACGCAGTATTTT
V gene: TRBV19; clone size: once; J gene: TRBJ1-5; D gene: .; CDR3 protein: CASIYSTSVHQPQHF; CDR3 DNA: TGTGCCAGTATTTACAGCACCTCGGTCCATCAGCCCCAGCATTTT
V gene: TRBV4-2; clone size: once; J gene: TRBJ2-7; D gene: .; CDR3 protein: CASSQDRNGYEQYF; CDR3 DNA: TGTGCCAGCAGCCAAGATCGGAACGGGTACGAGCAGTACTTC
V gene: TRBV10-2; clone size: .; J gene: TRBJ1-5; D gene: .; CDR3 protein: CASSEARRDQPQHF; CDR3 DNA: TGCGCCAGCAGTGAGGCCCGGAGGGATCAGCCCCAGCATTTT
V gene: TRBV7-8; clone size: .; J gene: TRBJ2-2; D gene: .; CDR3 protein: CASSVQAGELFF; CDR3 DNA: TGTGCCAGCAGCGTGCAGGCCGGGGAGCTGTTTTTT
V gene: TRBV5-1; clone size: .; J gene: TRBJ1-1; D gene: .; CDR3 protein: CASSLGGGNTEAFF; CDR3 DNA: TGCGCCAGCAGCTTGGGAGGAGGGAACACTGAAGCTTTCTTT
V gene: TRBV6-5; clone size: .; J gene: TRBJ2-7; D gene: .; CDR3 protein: CASGEGPYEQYF; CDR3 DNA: TGTGCCAGCGGAGAGGGCCCCTACGAGCAGTACTTC
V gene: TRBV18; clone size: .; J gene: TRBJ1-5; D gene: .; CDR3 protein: CASSPVQGRVNQPQHF; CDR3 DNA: TGTGCCAGCTCACCAGTGCAGGGCAGGGTAAACCAGCCCCAGCATTTT
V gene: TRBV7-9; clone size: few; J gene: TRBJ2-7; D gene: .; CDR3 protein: CASSSGTWGGEQYF; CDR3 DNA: TGTGCCAGCAGCTCGGGTACCTGGGGAGGCGAGCAGTACTTC
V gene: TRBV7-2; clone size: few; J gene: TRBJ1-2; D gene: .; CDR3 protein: CASSLRVQDVHTF; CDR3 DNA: TGTGCCAGCAGCCTCCGAGTCCAGGATGTTCACACCTTC
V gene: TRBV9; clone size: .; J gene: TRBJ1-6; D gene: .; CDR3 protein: CASSPRLEGWNSPLHF; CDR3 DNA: TGTGCCAGCAGCCCACGGCTGGAGGGGTGGAATTCACCCCTCCACTTT
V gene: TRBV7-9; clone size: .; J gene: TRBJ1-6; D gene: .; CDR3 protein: CASSDSSPLHF; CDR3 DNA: TGTGCCAGCAGCGACAGTTCACCCCTCCACTTT
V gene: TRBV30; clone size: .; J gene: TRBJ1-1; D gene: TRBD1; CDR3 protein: CAWSPTGGEAFF; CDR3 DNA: TGTGCCTGGAGTCCAACAGGGGGCGAAGCTTTCTTT
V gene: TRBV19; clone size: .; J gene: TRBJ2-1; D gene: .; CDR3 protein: CASSIGLFGEQFF; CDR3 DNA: TGTGCCAGTAGTATAGGCCTCTTCGGGGAGCAGTTCTTC
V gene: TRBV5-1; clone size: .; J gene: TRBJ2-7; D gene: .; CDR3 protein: CASSSYYEQYF; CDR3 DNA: TGCGCCAGCAGCTCTTACTACGAGCAGTACTTC
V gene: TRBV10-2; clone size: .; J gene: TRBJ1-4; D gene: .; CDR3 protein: CASSEGGEEKLFF; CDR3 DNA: TGCGCCAGCAGTGAGGGGGGGGAGGAAAAACTGTTTTTT
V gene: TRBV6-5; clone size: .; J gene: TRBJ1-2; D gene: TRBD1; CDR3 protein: CASSYSDRVGVYGYTF; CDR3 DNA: TGTGCCAGCAGTTACTCGGACAGGGTAGGCGTCTATGGCTACACCTTC
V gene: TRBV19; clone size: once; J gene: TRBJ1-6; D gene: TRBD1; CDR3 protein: CARGGSSSSPLHF; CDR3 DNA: TGTGCCAGAGGGGGCAGTTCTAGTTCACCCCTCCACTTT
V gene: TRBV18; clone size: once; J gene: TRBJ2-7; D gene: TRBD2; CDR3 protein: CASSRGTSGAYEQYF; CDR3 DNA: TGTGCCAGCTCGCGAGGGACTAGCGGGGCCTACGAGCAGTACTTC
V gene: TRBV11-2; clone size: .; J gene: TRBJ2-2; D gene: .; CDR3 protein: CASTTTRGPTGELFF; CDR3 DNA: TGTGCCAGCACCACGACTAGGGGGCCGACCGGGGAGCTGTTTTTT
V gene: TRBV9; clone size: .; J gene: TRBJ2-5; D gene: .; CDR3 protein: CASSVVPEQETQYF; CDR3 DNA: TGTGCCAGCAGCGTAGTTCCGGAGCAAGAGACCCAGTACTTC
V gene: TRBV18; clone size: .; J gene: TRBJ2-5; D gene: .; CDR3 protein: CASSPRVGDQETQYF; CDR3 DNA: TGTGCCAGCTCACCACGCGTGGGAGACCAAGAGACCCAGTACTTC
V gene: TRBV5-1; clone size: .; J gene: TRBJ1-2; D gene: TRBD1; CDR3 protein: CASSLDRGPLNYGYTF; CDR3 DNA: TGCGCCAGCAGTTTGGACAGGGGGCCCCTTAACTATGGCTACACCTTC
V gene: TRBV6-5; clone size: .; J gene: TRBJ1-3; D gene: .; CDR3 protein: CASSRESTGNTIYF; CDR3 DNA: TGTGCCAGCAGCCGGGAGTCCACTGGAAACACCATATATTTT
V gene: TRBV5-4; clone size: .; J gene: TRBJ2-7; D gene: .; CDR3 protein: CASSPDSYEQYF; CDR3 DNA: TGTGCCAGCAGCCCCGACAGCTACGAGCAGTACTTC
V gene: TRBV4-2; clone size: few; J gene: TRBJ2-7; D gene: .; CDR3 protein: CASSQGRGAYEQYF; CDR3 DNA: TGTGCCAGCAGCCAAGGTCGCGGAGCCTACGAGCAGTACTTC
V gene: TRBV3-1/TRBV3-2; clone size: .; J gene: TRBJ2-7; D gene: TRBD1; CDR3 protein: CASSRDREAYEQYF; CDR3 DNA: TGTGCCAGCAGTCGGGACAGGGAAGCCTACGAGCAGTACTTC